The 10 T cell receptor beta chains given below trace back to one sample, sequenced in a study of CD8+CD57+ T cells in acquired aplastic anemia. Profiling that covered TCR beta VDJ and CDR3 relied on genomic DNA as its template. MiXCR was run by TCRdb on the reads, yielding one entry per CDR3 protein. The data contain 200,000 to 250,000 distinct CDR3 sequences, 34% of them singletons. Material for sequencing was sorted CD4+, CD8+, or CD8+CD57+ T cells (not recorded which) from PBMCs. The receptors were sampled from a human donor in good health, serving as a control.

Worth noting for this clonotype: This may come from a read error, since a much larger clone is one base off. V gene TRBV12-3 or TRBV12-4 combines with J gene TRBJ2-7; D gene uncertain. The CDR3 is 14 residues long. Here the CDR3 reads CASSLRAPSYERYF. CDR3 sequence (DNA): TGTGCCAGCAGTTTAAGGGCACCCTCGTACGAGCGGTACTTC.

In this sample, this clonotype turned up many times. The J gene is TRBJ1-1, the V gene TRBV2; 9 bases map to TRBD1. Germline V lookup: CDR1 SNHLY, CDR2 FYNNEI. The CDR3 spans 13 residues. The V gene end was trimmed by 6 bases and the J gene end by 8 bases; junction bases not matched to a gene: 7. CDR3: CASRWGQGLEAFF. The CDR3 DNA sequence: TGTGCCAGCAGGTGGGGACAGGGACTCGAAGCTTTCTTT.

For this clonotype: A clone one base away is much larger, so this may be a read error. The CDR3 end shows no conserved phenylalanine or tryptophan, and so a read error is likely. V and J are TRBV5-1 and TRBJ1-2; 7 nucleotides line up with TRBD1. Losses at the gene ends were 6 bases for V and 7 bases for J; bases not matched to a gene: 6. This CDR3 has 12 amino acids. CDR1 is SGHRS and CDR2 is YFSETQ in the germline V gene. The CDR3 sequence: CASTRDRSGYTL. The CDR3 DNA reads TGCGCCAGCACACGGGACAGAAGTGGCTACACCCTC.

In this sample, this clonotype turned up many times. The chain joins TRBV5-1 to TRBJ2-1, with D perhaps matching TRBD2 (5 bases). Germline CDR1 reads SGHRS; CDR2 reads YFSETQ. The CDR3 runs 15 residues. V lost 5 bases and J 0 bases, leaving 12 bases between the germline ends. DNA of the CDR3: TGCGCCAGCAGGAGCGGAGACTCCTCCTACAATGAGCAGTTCTTC. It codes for CASRSGDSSYNEQFF.

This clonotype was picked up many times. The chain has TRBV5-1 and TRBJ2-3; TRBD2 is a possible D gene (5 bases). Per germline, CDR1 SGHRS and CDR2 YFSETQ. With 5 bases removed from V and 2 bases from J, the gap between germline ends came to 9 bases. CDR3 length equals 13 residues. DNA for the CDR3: TGCGCCAGCAGACTAGGATACACAGATACGCAGTATTTT. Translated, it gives CASRLGYTDTQYF.

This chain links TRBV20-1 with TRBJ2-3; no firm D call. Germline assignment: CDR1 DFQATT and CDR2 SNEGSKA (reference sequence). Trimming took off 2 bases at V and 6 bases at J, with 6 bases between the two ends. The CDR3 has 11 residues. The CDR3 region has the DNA TGCAGTGCTAGAAGGTTTGATACGCAGTATTTT. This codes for CSARRFDTQYF.

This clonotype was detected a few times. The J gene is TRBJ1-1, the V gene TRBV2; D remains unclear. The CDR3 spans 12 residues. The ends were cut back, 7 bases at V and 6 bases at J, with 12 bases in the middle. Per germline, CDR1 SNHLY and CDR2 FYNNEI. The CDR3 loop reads CASIRSSSEAFF. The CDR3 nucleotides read TGTGCCAGCATCAGATCGAGCTCTGAAGCTTTCTTT.

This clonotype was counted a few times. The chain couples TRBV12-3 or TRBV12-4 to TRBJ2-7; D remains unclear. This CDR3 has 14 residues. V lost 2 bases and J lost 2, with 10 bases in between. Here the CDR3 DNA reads TGTGCCAGCAGTTTACCCCCGTCAACCTACGAGCAGTACTTC. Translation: CASSLPPSTYEQYF.

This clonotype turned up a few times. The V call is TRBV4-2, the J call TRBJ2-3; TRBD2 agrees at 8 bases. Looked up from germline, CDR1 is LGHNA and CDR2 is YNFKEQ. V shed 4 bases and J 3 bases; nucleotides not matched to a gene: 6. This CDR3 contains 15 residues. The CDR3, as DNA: TGTGCCAGCAGCCGCCCCGGGACTAGGACAGATACGCAGTATTTT. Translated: CASSRPGTRTDTQYF.

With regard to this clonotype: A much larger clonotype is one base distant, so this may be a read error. CDR3 in DNA: TGTGCCAGCAGTCTCGGTCCTCTCTCTGGAAACACCATATATTTT. It codes for CASSLGPLSGNTIYF. The chain employs TRBV12-3 or TRBV12-4 and TRBJ1-3, with unresolved D. Trimming took off 5 bases at V and 0 bases at J, with 11 bases between the two ends. The CDR3 sequence is 15 residues long.